This T cell receptor (beta chain) came from a study of T cells in Graves' hyperthyroidism and ophthalmopathy. Study-level results: Clonotypes that were expanded in thyroid above 0.001 mostly appeared in blood too.

This CDR3 contains 14 residues. Germline V gives CDR1 SGHTA, CDR2 FQGNSA. Trimming cost V 5 bases and J 5 bases; bases outside gene matches: 8. This clonotype has ten or more counts. The antigen remains unidentified. Template material for amplifying TCR beta CDR3 regions consisted of RNA transcripts. During a first-round RT-PCR of the TCR CDR3, the HTBI primer set was used. TCRdb recomputed calls from the multiplex PCR reads with MiXCR, one row per CDR3 protein. The table shows about 210,000 distinct CDR3 sequences, with 17% occurring only once. Calling Graves' hyperthyroidism stable meant ophthalmopathy did not progress within 18 months. Clinical symptoms, serum thyroxine and TRAb, thyroid ultrasound and orbital computed tomography together formed the diagnostic basis. Cells are PBMCs isolated from over 7.5 ml of fresh blood.

This sequence originates from a man over 45 with Graves' hyperthyroidism. The J gene is TRBJ2-7, the V gene TRBV7-2; TRBD1 aligns across 8 bases. The sequencing sample was made of blood. CDR3 sequence (DNA): TGTGCCAGCAGCGGGACAGGCCCCGGGGACGAGCAGTACTTC. Its translation: CASSGTGPGDEQYF.